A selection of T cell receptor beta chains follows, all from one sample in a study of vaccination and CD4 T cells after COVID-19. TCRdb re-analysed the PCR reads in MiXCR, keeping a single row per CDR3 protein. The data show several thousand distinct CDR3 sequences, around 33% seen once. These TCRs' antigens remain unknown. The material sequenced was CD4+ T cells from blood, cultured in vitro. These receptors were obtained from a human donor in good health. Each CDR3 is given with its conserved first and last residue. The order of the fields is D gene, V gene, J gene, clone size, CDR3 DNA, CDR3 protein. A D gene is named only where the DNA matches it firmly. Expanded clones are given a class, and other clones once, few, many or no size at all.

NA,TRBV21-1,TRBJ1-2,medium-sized,TGTGCCAGCAGCCCACGGCATGACTACAGGGTGGGGGGCTACACCTTC,CASSPRHDYRVGGYTF
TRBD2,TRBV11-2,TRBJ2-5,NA,TGTGCCAGCAGCTTGGGGACTAGCGGAAAAGAGACCCAGTACTTC,CASSLGTSGKETQYF
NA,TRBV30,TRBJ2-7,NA,TGTGCCTGGAGTGTACAGGGTTACGAGCAGTACTTC,CAWSVQGYEQYF
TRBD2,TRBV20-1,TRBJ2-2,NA,TGCAGTGCTAGGGTCCCGACGCGGGAGGGCCAGATCGGGGAGCTGTTTTTT,CSARVPTREGQIGELFF
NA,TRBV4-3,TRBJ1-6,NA,TGCGCCAGCAGCCAAGATTACGGGCGGGGACAACCTAATTCACCCCCCCACTTT,CASSQDYGRGQPNSPPHF
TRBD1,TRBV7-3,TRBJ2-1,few,TGTGCCAGCAGCTTAGTCGTGGCAGGGGGCGGGCGGGGTGAGCAGTTCTTC,CASSLVVAGGGRGEQFF
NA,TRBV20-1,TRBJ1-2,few,TGCAGTGCTACTGCCGGGAGTGGTGTTTTAATCTATGGCTACACCTTC,CSATAGSGVLIYGYTF
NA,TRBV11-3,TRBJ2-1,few,TGTGCCAGCAGCTTTTCCCTGAGCTCCTACAATGAGCAGTTCTTC,CASSFSLSSYNEQFF
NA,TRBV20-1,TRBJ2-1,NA,TGCAGTGCTAGAATGCGGGAGCAGTTCTTC,CSARMREQFF
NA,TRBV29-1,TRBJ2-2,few,TGCAGCGGACGGGGGTCGGGCGGGGAGCTGTTTTTT,CSGRGSGGELFF
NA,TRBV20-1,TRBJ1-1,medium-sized,TGCAGTGCTAACCACAGGGTGGGGAACACTGAAGCTTTCTTT,CSANHRVGNTEAFF
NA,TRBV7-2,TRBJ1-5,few,TGTGCCAGCAGCTTAGATTATAGACGTCTTCGGCCCCAGCATTTT,CASSLDYRRLRPQHF
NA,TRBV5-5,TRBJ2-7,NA,TGTGCCAGCAGCACCGGGATAGGGAGCGTGAGGGAGCAGTACTTC,CASSTGIGSVREQYF
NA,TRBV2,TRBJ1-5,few,TGTGCCAGCAGTCTGGACACTAAACCCCAGCATTTT,CASSLDTKPQHF
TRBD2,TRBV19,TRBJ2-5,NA,TGTGCCAGTAGTATTTGGACTAGCGGGGTTCAAGAGACCCAGTACTTC,CASSIWTSGVQETQYF
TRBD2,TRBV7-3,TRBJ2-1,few,TGTGCCAGCAGCTTTGTTGTGAGCACTAGCGGGAGTAATGAGCAGTTCTTC,CASSFVVSTSGSNEQFF
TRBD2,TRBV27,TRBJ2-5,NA,TGTGCCAGCAGTCCTGTCGGACTAGCGGGAGTGGAGACCCAGTACTTC,CASSPVGLAGVETQYF
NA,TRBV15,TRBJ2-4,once,TGTGCCACCAGCAGAGATGGCGACAGTAGTAGACTAGCCAAAAACATTCAGTACTTC,CATSRDGDSSRLAKNIQYF
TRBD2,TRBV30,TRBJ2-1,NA,TGTGCCTCCCGTGTGGCGGGAGGGTACAATGAGCAGTTCTTC,CASRVAGGYNEQFF
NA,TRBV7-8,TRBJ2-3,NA,TGTGCCAGCAGCTTGGACGCAGGGGACGATACGCAGTATTTT,CASSLDAGDDTQYF
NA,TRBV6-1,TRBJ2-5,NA,TGTGCCAGCAGTCGGAGCAGACAAGAGACCCAGTACTTC,CASSRSRQETQYF
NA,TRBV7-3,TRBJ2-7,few,TGTGCCAGCGGAGAGGGGCCGGACGAGCAGTACTTC,CASGEGPDEQYF
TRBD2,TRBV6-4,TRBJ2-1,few,TGTGCCAGCAGTGAAGGGGAGGGCAATGAGCAGTTCTTC,CASSEGEGNEQFF